These 6 T cell receptor beta chains were sequenced from one sample in a study of OX40 agonist ivuxolimab in advanced cancers. Sequencing was performed with immunoSEQ multiplex PCR; in TCRdb, only in-frame clones are kept and a portion is missing. The data show about 23,000 clones, with under 85% seen just once and about 15% held by the top ten. The sample in question was CD4+ or CD8+ T cells sorted from blood, obtained in a trial of the OX40 agonist ivuxolimab. These receptors were taken from an adult with an advanced solid tumor such as melanoma, head and neck, liver or kidney cancer.

The chain recombines TRBV5-8 with TRBJ1-5; TRBD1 might be the D (5 bases). V was cut by 0 bases and J by 4 bases, with 11 bases left in between. CDR3 length: 15 amino acids. Germline V gene data show CDR1 as SGHTS and CDR2 as YDEGEE. Here the CDR3 reads CASSLVGVSNQPQHF. CDR3 DNA sequence: TGTGCCAGCAGCTTGGTAGGGGTTTCAAATCAGCCCCAGCATTTT.

The V call is TRBV4-1, the J call TRBJ1-4, with 7 bases lining up with TRBD1. Per the germline V gene, CDR1 is MGHRA and CDR2 is YSYEKL. V gave up 3 bases and J gave up 6 bases; unmatched junction bases: 4. The CDR3 runs to 14 residues. CDR3 in amino acids: CASSQTGRDEKLFF. The DNA of the CDR3 is TGCGCCAGCAGCCAGACAGGGCGGGATGAAAAACTGTTTTTT.

Remarks on this clone: The junction and the germline gene differ at one end; a read error may be behind it. This chain links TRBV19 with TRBJ1-5, with D uncertain. The CDR3 length is 17 residues. CDR1 LNHDA and CDR2 SQIVND come from the germline V gene (reference sequence). The CDR3 region has the DNA TGTACCAGTAGTATAGATGAGTGGTCTTCCAGCAATCAGCCCCAGCATTTT. Its translation: CTSSIDEWSSSNQPQHF.

The CDR3 protein is CASSLGSNSGNTIYF. CDR3 DNA: TGTGCCAGCAGCTTAGGGTCAAACTCTGGAAACACCATATATTTT. The chain recombines TRBV7-8 with TRBJ1-3; no definite D call. Germline V gives CDR1 SGHVS, CDR2 FQNEAQ. V dropped 1 base and J dropped 0 bases, with 7 bases sitting between them. The CDR3 has 15 amino acids.

On this clone: One end of the junction is discordant with germline, which a read error may explain. The chain joins TRBV4-1 to TRBJ1-4; a possible D gene is TRBD1 (6 bases). The CDR3 is 14 residues long. CDR1 is MGHRA and CDR2 is YSYEKL in the germline V gene. CDR3 sequence reads: CASGQEQGGEKLFF. The CDR3 DNA reads as TGCGCCAGCGGCCAAGAACAGGGAGGAGAAAAACTGTTTTTT.

The rearrangement joins TRBV30 to TRBJ2-7; 7 nucleotides align to TRBD1. CDR1 is GTSNPN, CDR2 SVGIG, per germline (reference sequence). V lost 5 bases, J lost 2 bases, and 9 bases stayed unmatched. The CDR3 contains 14 residues. The CDR3 DNA is TGTGCCTGGGGACACCTCGGGACAGCCTACGAGCAGTACTTC. It encodes CAWGHLGTAYEQYF.